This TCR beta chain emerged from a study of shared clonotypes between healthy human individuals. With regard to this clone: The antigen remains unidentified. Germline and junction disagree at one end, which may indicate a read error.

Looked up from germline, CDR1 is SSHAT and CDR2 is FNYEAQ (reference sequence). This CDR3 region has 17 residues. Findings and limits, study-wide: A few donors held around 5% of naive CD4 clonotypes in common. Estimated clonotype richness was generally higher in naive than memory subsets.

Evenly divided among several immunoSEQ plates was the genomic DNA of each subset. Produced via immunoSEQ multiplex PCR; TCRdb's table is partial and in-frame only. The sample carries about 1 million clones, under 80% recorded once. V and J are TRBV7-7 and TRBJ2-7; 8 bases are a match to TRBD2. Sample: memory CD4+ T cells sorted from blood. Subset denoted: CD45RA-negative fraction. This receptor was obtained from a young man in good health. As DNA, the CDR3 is TGTGCTAGCAGCATAGGGGCGTTACTAGCGGAAGCCTACGAGCAGTACTTC. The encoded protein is CASSIGALLAEAYEQYF.